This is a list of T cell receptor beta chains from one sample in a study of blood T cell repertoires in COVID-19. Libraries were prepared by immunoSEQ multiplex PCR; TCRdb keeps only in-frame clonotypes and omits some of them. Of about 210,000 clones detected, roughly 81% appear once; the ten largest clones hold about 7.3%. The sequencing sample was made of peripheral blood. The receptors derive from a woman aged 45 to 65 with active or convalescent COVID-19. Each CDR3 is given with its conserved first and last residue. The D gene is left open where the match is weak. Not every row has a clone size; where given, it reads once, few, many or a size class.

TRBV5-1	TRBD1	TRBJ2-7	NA	CASSSGSPGQAYEQYF	TGCGCCAGCAGCTCAGGGTCCCCGGGACAGGCCTACGAGCAGTACTTC
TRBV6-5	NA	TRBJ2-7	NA	CASSYRRDYEQYF	TGTGCCAGCAGTTATCGCAGGGACTACGAGCAGTACTTC
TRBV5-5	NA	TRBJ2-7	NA	CASSLGPSGLYEQYF	TGTGCCAGCAGCTTAGGTCCCAGCGGCTTGTACGAGCAGTACTTC
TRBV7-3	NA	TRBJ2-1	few	CASSITGGGEQFF	TGTGCCAGCAGCATTACTGGGGGCGGTGAGCAGTTCTTC
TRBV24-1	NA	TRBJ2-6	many	CATSDFGANVLTF	TGTGCCACCAGTGACTTTGGGGCCAACGTCCTGACTTTC
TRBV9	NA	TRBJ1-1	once	CASSVDGGGSTEAFF	TGTGCCAGCAGCGTAGATGGCGGGGGGAGCACTGAAGCTTTCTTT
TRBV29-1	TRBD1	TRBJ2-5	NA	CSVGDRVPETQYF	TGCAGCGTTGGGGACAGGGTCCCGGAGACCCAGTACTTC
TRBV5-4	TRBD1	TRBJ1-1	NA	CASRDRGRVNTEAFF	TGTGCCAGCAGGGACAGGGGGCGCGTGAACACTGAAGCTTTCTTT
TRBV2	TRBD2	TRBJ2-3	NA	CASRLAGGSTDTQYF	TGTGCCAGCAGGCTAGCGGGGGGTAGCACAGATACGCAGTATTTT
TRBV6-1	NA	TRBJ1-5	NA	CASSESYSNQPQHF	TGTGCCAGCAGTGAATCCTATAGCAATCAGCCCCAGCATTTT
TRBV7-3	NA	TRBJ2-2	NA	CASSLTRDTGELFF	TGTGCCAGCAGCTTAACACGAGACACCGGGGAGCTGTTTTTT
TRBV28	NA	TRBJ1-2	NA	CASSPFLYGYTF	TGTGCCAGCAGCCCCTTTCTGTATGGCTACACCTTC
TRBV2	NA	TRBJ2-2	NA	CASKAQGGTGELFF	TGTGCCAGCAAAGCCCAGGGGGGAACCGGGGAGCTGTTTTTT
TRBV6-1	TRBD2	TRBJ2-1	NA	CASSAPAWAGDNEQFF	TGTGCCAGCAGTGCTCCGGCATGGGCGGGGGACAATGAGCAGTTCTTC
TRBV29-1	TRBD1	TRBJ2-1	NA	CSLLTGGGGDEQFF	TGCAGCCTACTGACAGGGGGTGGAGGTGATGAGCAGTTCTTC
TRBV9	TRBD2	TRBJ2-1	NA	CASSPQERGYNEQFF	TGTGCCAGCAGCCCCCAGGAGCGGGGTTACAATGAGCAGTTCTTC
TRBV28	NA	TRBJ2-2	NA	CASSGRDAGELFF	TGTGCCAGCAGTGGGCGGGACGCCGGGGAGCTGTTTTTT
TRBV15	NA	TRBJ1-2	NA	CATSRERIPGQLVTNYGYTF	TGTGCCACCAGCAGAGAGCGGATTCCTGGACAGCTCGTTACTAACTATGGCTACACCTTC
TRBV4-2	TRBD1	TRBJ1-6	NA	CASSQETGDSPLHF	TGTGCCAGCAGCCAAGAGACAGGGGATTCACCCCTCCACTTT
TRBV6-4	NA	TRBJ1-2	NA	CASSDSGGRGYGYTF	TGTGCCAGCAGTGACTCCGGCGGTCGGGGTTATGGCTACACCTTC
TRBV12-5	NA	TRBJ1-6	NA	CASGTRASSSYNSPLHF	TGTGCTAGTGGTACGAGGGCCTCGAGCTCCTATAATTCACCCCTCCACTTT
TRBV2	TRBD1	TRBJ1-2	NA	CASSVQGSYGYTF	TGTGCCAGCAGTGTACAGGGGTCCTATGGCTACACCTTC
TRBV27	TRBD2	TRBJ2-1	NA	CASSMVAGGRGEQFF	TGTGCCAGCAGTATGGTAGCGGGGGGGCGGGGTGAGCAGTTCTTC
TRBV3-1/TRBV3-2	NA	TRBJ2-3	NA	CASSQDVGASTDTQYF	TGTGCCAGCAGCCAAGACGTCGGAGCTAGCACAGATACGCAGTATTTT
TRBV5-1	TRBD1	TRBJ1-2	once	CASSPMGQNYGYTF	TGCGCCAGCAGCCCGATGGGACAGAACTATGGCTACACCTTC
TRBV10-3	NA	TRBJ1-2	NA	CAISESLNLRDGYTF	TGTGCCATCAGTGAGTCGTTGAACCTGCGGGATGGCTACACCTTC
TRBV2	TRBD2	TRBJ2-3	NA	CASSAGLAATDTQYF	TGTGCCAGCAGCGCAGGACTAGCGGCCACAGATACGCAGTATTTT
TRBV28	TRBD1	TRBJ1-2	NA	CASSGTVYGYTF	TGTGCCAGCAGCGGGACAGTCTATGGCTACACCTTC
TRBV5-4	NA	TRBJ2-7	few	CASAAVSSYEQYF	TGTGCCAGCGCTGCGGTCTCCTCCTACGAGCAGTACTTC
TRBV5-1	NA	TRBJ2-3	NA	CASSPSSGDTQYF	TGCGCCAGCAGCCCCAGTTCGGGGGATACGCAGTATTTT
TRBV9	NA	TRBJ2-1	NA	CASSVGSLNEQFF	TGTGCCAGCAGCGTCGGTAGCCTCAATGAGCAGTTCTTC
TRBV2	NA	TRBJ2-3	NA	CASSRQGEGTDTQYF	TGTGCCAGCAGTCGACAAGGGGAGGGCACAGATACGCAGTATTTT
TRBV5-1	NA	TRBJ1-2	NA	CASSLRQGSYGYTF	TGCGCCAGCAGCTTGCGGCAGGGTAGCTATGGCTACACCTTC